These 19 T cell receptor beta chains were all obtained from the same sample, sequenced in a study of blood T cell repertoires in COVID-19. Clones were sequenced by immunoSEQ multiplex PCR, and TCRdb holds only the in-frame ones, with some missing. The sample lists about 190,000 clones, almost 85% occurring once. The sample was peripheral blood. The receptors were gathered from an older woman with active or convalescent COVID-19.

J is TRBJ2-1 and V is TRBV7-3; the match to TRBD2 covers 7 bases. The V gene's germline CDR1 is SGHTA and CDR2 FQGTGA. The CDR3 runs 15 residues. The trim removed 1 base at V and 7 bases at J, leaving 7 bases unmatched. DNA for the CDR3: TGTGCCAGCAGCTTAAATAATCTAGCGGCAAATGAGCAGTTCTTC. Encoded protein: CASSLNNLAANEQFF.

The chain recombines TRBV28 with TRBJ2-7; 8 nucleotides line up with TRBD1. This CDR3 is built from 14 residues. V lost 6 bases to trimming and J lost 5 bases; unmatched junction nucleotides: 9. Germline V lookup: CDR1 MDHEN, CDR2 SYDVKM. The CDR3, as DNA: TGTGCCAGCAGCCCGGACAGGGTTTTGAACGAGCAGTACTTC. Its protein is CASSPDRVLNEQYF. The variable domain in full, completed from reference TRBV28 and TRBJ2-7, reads DVKVTQSSRYLVKRTGEKVFLECVQDMDHENMFWYRQDPGLGLRLIYFSYDVKMKEKGDIPEGYSVSREKKERFSLILESASTNQTSMYLCASSPDRVLNEQYFGPGTRLTVT.

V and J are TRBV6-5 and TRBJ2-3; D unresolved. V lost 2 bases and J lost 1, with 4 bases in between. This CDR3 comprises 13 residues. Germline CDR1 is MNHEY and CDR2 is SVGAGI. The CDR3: CASSYEGTDTQYF. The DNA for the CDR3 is TGTGCCAGCAGTTACGAGGGCACAGATACGCAGTATTTT.

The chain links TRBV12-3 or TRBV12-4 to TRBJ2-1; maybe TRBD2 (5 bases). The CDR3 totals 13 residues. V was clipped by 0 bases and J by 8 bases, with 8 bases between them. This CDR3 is CASSLATGYEQFF. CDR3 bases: TGTGCCAGCAGTTTAGCGACGGGATATGAGCAGTTCTTC.

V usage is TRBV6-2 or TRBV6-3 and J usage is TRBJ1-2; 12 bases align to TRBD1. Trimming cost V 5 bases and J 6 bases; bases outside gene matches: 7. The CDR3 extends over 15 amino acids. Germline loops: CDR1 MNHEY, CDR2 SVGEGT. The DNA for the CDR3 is TGTGCCAGCAGTGCTCCGGGACAGGGGGCGGATGGCTACACCTTC. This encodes CASSAPGQGADGYTF.

This CDR3 is CASSDGLWGYTDTQYF. As DNA, the CDR3 is TGTGCCAGCAGTGATGGACTTTGGGGATACACAGATACGCAGTATTTT. The chain recombines TRBV6-1 with TRBJ2-3; TRBD2 is a possible D gene (5 bases). Germline V gives CDR1 MNHNS, CDR2 SASEGT. CDR3 length equals 16 residues. V was shortened by 3 bases and J by 2 bases, with 15 bases between the two germline ends.

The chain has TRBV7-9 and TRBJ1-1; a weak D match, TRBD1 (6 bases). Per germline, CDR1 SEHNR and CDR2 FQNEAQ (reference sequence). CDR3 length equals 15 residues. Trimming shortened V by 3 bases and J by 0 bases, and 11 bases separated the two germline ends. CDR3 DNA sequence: TGTGCCAGCAGCTTGGGACATCGCATGAACACTGAAGCTTTCTTT. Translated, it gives CASSLGHRMNTEAFF.

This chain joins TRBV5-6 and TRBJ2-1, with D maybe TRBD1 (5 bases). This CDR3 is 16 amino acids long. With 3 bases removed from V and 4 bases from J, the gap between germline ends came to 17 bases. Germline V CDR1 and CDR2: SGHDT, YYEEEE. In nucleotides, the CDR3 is TGTGCCAGCAGCTCGGAAGGGGCGGCACTATACAATGAGCAGTTCTTC. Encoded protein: CASSSEGAALYNEQFF.

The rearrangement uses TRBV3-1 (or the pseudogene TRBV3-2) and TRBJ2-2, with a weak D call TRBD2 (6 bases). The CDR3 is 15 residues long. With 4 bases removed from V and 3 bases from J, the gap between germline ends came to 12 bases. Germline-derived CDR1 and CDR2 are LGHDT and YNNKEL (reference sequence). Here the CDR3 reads CASSPWGDHTGELFF. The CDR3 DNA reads TGTGCCAGCAGCCCGTGGGGGGATCACACCGGGGAGCTGTTTTTT.

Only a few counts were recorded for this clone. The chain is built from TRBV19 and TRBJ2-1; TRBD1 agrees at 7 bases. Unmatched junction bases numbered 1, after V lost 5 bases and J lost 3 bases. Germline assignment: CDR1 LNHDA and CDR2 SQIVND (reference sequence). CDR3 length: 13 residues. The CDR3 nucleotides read TGTGCCAGTAGTCAGGGGGTCTACAATGAGCAGTTCTTC. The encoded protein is CASSQGVYNEQFF.

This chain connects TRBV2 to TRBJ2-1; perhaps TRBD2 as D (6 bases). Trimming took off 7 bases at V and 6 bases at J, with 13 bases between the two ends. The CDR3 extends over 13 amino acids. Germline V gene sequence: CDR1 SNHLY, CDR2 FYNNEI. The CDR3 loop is CASTKGAGNEQFF. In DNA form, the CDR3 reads TGTGCCAGCACCAAGGGAGCGGGCAATGAGCAGTTCTTC.

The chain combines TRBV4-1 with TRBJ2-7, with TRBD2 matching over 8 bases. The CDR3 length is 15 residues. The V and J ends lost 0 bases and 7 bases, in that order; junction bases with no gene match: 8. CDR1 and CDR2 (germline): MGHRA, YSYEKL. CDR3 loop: CASSQDPSGRREQYF. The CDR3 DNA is TGCGCCAGCAGCCAAGATCCTAGCGGGCGTCGGGAGCAGTACTTC.

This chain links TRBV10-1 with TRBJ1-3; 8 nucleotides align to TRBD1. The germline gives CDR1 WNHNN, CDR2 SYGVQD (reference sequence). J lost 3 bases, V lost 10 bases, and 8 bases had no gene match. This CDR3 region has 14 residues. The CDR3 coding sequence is TGCGCCATAGGACAGGGTGGAAGTGGAAACACCATATATTTT. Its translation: CAIGQGGSGNTIYF.

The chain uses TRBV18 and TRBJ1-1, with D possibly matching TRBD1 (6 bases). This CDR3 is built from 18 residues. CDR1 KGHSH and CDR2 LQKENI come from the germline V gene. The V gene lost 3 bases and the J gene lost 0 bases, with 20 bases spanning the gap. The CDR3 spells CASSPPRGLQGMNTEAFF. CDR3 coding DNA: TGTGCCAGCTCACCCCCCAGGGGTCTCCAGGGGATGAACACTGAAGCTTTCTTT.

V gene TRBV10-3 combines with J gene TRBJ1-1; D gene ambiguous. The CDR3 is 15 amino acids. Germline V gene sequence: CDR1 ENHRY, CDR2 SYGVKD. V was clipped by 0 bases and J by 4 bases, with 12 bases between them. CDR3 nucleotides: TGTGCCATCAGTGAGTCGGAGTGGAGCGGCACTGAAGCTTTCTTT. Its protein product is CAISESEWSGTEAFF.

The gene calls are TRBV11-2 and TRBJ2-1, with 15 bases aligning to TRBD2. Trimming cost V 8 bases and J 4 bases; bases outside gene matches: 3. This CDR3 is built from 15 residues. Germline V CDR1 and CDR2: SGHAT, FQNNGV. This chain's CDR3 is CASGLAGGRYNEQFF. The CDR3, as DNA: TGTGCCAGCGGACTAGCGGGAGGGAGGTACAATGAGCAGTTCTTC.

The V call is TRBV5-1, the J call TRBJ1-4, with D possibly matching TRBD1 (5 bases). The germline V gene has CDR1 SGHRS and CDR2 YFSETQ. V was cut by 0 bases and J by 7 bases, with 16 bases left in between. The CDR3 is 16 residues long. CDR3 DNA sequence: TGCGCCAGCAGCTTGGTGCCCAGGGAAGTTTTTGAAAAACTGTTTTTT. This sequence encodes CASSLVPREVFEKLFF.

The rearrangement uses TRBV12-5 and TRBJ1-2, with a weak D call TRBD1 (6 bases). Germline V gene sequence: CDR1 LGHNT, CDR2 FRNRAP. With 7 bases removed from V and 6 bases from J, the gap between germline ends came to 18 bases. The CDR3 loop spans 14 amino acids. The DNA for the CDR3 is TGTGCTAGTGCCAAAGGGGGAACTGAGGATGGCTACACCTTC. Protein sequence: CASAKGGTEDGYTF.

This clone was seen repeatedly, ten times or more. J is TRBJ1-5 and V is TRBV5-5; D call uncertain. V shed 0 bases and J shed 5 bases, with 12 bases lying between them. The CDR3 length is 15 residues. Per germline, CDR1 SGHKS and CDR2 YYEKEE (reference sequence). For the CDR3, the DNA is TGTGCCAGCAGCTTGGTTGGATACAGTGATCAGCCCCAGCATTTT. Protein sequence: CASSLVGYSDQPQHF.